The next 28 T cell receptor beta chains were all read from a single sample in a study of shared clonotypes between healthy human individuals. The protocol was immunoSEQ multiplex PCR, while the TCRdb copy is restricted to in-frame clones and leaves out a portion. The data show 640,000 or so clones, about 78% seen once. Sequenced material: memory CD4+ T cells sorted from blood. Indicated subset: CD45RA-negative fraction. These receptors were collected from a woman in her 30s in good health.

The chain recombines TRBV11-2 with TRBJ1-1; TRBD1 agrees at 8 bases. CDR1 and CDR2 from the germline V gene are SGHAT and FQNNGV. This CDR3 has 17 amino acids. Losses at the gene ends were 3 bases for V and 1 base for J; bases not matched to a gene: 10. The CDR3 loop reads CASSFTSRGPGNTEAFF. CDR3 coding DNA: TGTGCCAGCAGCTTTACTTCCAGGGGGCCGGGGAACACTGAAGCTTTCTTT.

The V and J genes are TRBV14 and TRBJ1-2; 10 bases are a match to TRBD1. The V gene's germline CDR1 is SGHDN and CDR2 FVKESK. After removal of 5 bases from V and 7 bases from J, the junction contained 7 bases not matched to a gene. This CDR3 comprises 14 residues. The CDR3 bases are TGTGCCAGCAGCACCGACAGGGGGCGAGGTGGCTACACCTTC. Its protein is CASSTDRGRGGYTF.

J is TRBJ2-1 and V is TRBV5-1, with D hard to call. Germline V gives CDR1 SGHRS, CDR2 YFSETQ. Trimming stripped 3 bases from V and 15 bases from J, with 13 bases between. The CDR3 spans 11 residues. CDR3 sequence: CASSSDGPRFF. The DNA for the CDR3 is TGCGCCAGCAGCTCGGACGGTCCGCGGTTCTTC.

Only a few counts were recorded for this clone. This specimen includes other DNA sequences encoding the same CDR3. This chain joins TRBV18 and TRBJ2-7, with D perhaps matching TRBD1 or TRBD2 (5 bases each). Trimming stripped 2 bases from V and 5 bases from J, with 7 bases between. The CDR3 is 12 residues long. CDR1 is KGHSH and CDR2 is LQKENI in the germline V gene. The CDR3 sequence is CASSPLGDEQYF. The DNA of the CDR3 is TGTGCCAGCTCACCATTGGGGGACGAGCAGTACTTC.

The CDR3 nucleotides read TGTGCCAGTAGCACCGGGGGACTCTTCTCTGGAAACACCATATATTTT. This codes for CASSTGGLFSGNTIYF. The chain links TRBV19 to TRBJ1-3; D is possibly TRBD1 (5 bases). Germline V gives CDR1 LNHDA, CDR2 SQIVND (reference sequence). The ends were cut back, 6 bases at V and 0 bases at J, with 15 bases in the middle. This CDR3 comprises 16 residues.

In its sample, this clone was seen once. The V gene is TRBV7-9, the J gene TRBJ2-7, with D hard to call. There are 14 residues in the CDR3. Trimming took off 3 bases at V and 2 bases at J, with 11 bases between the two ends. Germline V lookup: CDR1 SEHNR, CDR2 FQNEAQ (reference sequence). DNA of the CDR3: TGTGCCAGCAGCTTCGGTAGTGGGACCTACGAGCAGTACTTC. It translates to CASSFGSGTYEQYF.

This chain links TRBV2 with TRBJ2-2; D is possibly TRBD1 (5 bases). This CDR3 is 15 amino acids long. CDR1 is SNHLY, CDR2 FYNNEI, per germline. Trimming took off 2 bases at V and 4 bases at J, with 11 bases between the two ends. The CDR3 DNA reads TGTGCCAGCAGTGAAATAAGTAGGGGCACCGGGGAGCTGTTTTTT. This encodes CASSEISRGTGELFF.

This clone showed up just once. The J gene is TRBJ2-7, the V gene TRBV14, with D hard to call. The CDR3 covers 17 residues. Between the trimmed V and J ends, which lost 2 bases and 3 bases, there was a span of 20 bases. Germline CDR1 SGHDN, CDR2 FVKESK. CDR3 DNA: TGTGCCAGCAGCCAAACCCCCCTAGGGAACCGGGTCTACGAGCAGTACTTC. Its translation is CASSQTPLGNRVYEQYF.

This clone was detected ten times or more. Distinct nucleotide sequences in the sample also encode this CDR3. The V and J genes are TRBV7-2 and TRBJ1-1; D uncertain. Per germline, CDR1 SGHTA and CDR2 FQGNSA. CDR3 length equals 13 residues. Trimming cost V 4 bases and J 2 bases, with 8 bases left between them. The CDR3 reads CASSYRVNTEAFF. The CDR3 DNA sequence: TGTGCCAGCAGCTATAGAGTAAACACTGAAGCTTTCTTT.

The genes are TRBV11-2 and TRBJ2-7, with D possibly being TRBD1 (6 bases). CDR3 length: 15 amino acids. V was pared by 2 bases and J by 4 bases, with 15 bases between. CDR1 is SGHAT, CDR2 FQNNGV, per germline. This CDR3 reads CASSLNRDKRYEQYF. The CDR3 region has the DNA TGTGCCAGCAGCTTAAACCGGGACAAAAGATACGAGCAGTACTTC.

The V call is TRBV6-1, the J call TRBJ1-3, with TRBD1 matching 8 bases. CDR3 length: 15 residues. Trimming removed 6 bases from V and 4 bases from J; junction bases left unmatched: 8. Germline assignment: CDR1 MNHNS and CDR2 SASEGT. The CDR3 region is CASRRQGQRGNTIYF. In DNA, the CDR3 is TGTGCCAGCAGGCGACAGGGGCAAAGAGGAAACACCATATATTTT.

J is TRBJ2-2 and V is TRBV5-1, with TRBD2 matching over 10 bases. This CDR3 contains 15 residues. J lost 4 bases, V lost 2 bases, and 2 bases had no gene match. The germline V gene encodes CDR1 SGHRS and CDR2 YFSETQ. DNA of the CDR3: TGCGCCAGCAGCTTCCCTAGCGGGAGCACCGGGGAGCTGTTTTTT. Protein product: CASSFPSGSTGELFF.

With respect to this clone: Other DNA sequences in this sample translate to the same CDR3. The chain has TRBV11-3 and TRBJ2-1; perhaps TRBD2 as D (5 bases). The CDR3 runs 14 residues. CDR1 SGHNT and CDR2 YENEEA come from the germline V gene. With 1 base removed from V and 4 bases from J, the gap between germline ends came to 8 bases. This CDR3 is CASSLAGGYNEQFF. The CDR3 DNA is TGTGCCAGCAGCTTAGCGGGCGGGTACAATGAGCAGTTCTTC.

In this sample, this clone turned up a few times. The genes are TRBV5-1 and TRBJ2-1; 9 positions match TRBD2. This CDR3 spans 16 amino acids. Germline CDR1 reads SGHRS; CDR2 reads YFSETQ. The trim removed 4 bases at V and 7 bases at J, leaving 12 bases unmatched. CDR3 sequence reads: CASSASVREGRNEQFF. CDR3 coding DNA: TGCGCCAGCAGCGCCTCTGTGCGGGAGGGAAGGAATGAGCAGTTCTTC. Drawing the rest from reference TRBV5-1 and TRBJ2-1, the complete variable domain is KAGVTQTPRYLIKTRGQQVTLSCSPISGHRSVSWYQQTPGQGLQFLFEYFSETQRNKGNFPGRFSGRQFSNSRSEMNVSTLELGDSALYLCASSASVREGRNEQFFGPGTRLTVL.

The genes are TRBV11-3 and TRBJ2-2, with D maybe TRBD2 (5 bases). The germline gives CDR1 SGHNT, CDR2 YENEEA. This CDR3 is built from 15 residues. Trimming took 8 bases from V and 2 from J, leaving 15 bases between them. The CDR3 here is CASAEGRGNTGELFF. The CDR3 region has the DNA TGTGCCAGCGCAGAGGGCCGGGGAAACACCGGGGAGCTGTTTTTT.

The rearrangement links TRBV6-5 to TRBJ2-3; D remains unclear. This CDR3 spans 14 amino acids. CDR1 and CDR2 (germline): MNHEY, SVGAGI. The V end was cut by 0 bases, the J end by 1 base, with 5 bases between. The CDR3 reads CASSYSQGTDTQYF. In DNA form, the CDR3 reads TGTGCCAGCAGTTACTCCCAGGGCACAGATACGCAGTATTTT.

V gene TRBV28 combines with J gene TRBJ2-6, with 12 bases lining up with TRBD1. The J segment lost 2 bases and the V segment lost 6 bases, leaving 5 bases of the junction unmatched. The length of the CDR3 is 17 residues. Germline CDR1 MDHEN, CDR2 SYDVKM. Written as DNA, the CDR3 is TGTGCCAGCAGACGGGGACAGGGGGCCGCTGGGGCCAACGTCCTGACTTTC. Protein sequence: CASRRGQGAAGANVLTF.

The chain recombines TRBV6-6 with TRBJ2-5; D may be TRBD1 or TRBD2 (5 bases each). The CDR3 spans 14 residues. CDR1 is MNHNY and CDR2 is SVGAGI in the germline V gene (reference sequence). Trimming cost V 0 bases and J 4 bases, with 9 bases left between them. The CDR3 sequence: CASSYSRDGETQYF. In DNA form, the CDR3 reads TGTGCCAGCAGTTACTCCAGGGACGGAGAGACCCAGTACTTC.

The chain carries TRBV10-3 and TRBJ2-7; 9 bases are a match to TRBD1. The CDR3 is 16 amino acids. The germline V gene has CDR1 ENHRY and CDR2 SYGVKD. Unmatched junction bases numbered 6, after V lost 0 bases and J lost 3 bases. The CDR3 here is CAISESRTGAIYEQYF. Written as DNA, the CDR3 is TGTGCCATCAGTGAGTCGAGGACAGGGGCGATCTACGAGCAGTACTTC.

This clone occurred once. The same CDR3 also results from other DNA sequences found in this sample. The chain is built from TRBV27 and TRBJ2-7, with 9 bases that match TRBD2. The germline V gene encodes CDR1 MNHEY and CDR2 SMNVEV (reference sequence). The CDR3 runs 14 residues. The ends lost 5 bases at V and 3 bases at J; junction bases unmatched: 5. CDR3 DNA: TGTGCCAGCAGTCCCGGGACTAGCAGCTACGAGCAGTACTTC. Amino acid sequence: CASSPGTSSYEQYF.

To note about this clone: This CDR3 is also generated by other DNA sequences in the sample. The rearrangement joins TRBV7-2 to TRBJ1-1, with TRBD1 matching over 8 bases. Germline trimming cut 4 bases from V and 1 base from J; bases unmatched to any gene: 5. The CDR3 covers 15 residues. The germline V gene has CDR1 SGHTA and CDR2 FQGNSA. CDR3 nucleotide sequence: TGTGCCAGCAGCTCGTCGGACAGGGCGAACACTGAAGCTTTCTTT. It yields the protein CASSSSDRANTEAFF.

As to this clone: Other nucleotide sequences from this sample produce the same CDR3. J is TRBJ1-2 and V is TRBV2, with a tentative D call TRBD1 (5 bases). Trimming removed 4 bases at V and 0 bases at J, with 9 bases between. Germline V gene lookup returns CDR1 SNHLY and CDR2 FYNNEI. The CDR3 spans 14 residues. The CDR3 reads CASSGRGSNYGYTF. CDR3 in DNA: TGTGCCAGCAGTGGACGGGGGTCTAACTATGGCTACACCTTC.

The chain combines TRBV7-2 with TRBJ2-1; no reliable D call. Trimming removed 1 base at V and 12 bases at J, with 10 bases between. The CDR3 spans 12 residues. The germline gives CDR1 SGHTA, CDR2 FQGNSA. The CDR3 is CASSLDVKGQFF. CDR3 nucleotide sequence: TGTGCCAGCAGCTTAGATGTGAAAGGGCAGTTCTTC.

The chain joins TRBV2 to TRBJ2-7; the D call may be TRBD1 or TRBD2 (5 bases each). Trimming left V 7 bases short and J 0 bases short, with 16 bases between. The CDR3 extends over 15 amino acids. CDR1 and CDR2 from the germline V gene are SNHLY and FYNNEI. This CDR3 reads CASTGAGTASYEQYF. The CDR3, as DNA: TGTGCCAGCACTGGGGCCGGGACGGCCTCCTACGAGCAGTACTTC.

This clone was seen a handful of times. The CDR3 DNA reads as TGTGCCAGCAGTGAAGCCAGTAACACTGAAGCTTTCTTT. It yields the protein CASSEASNTEAFF. This chain connects TRBV2 to TRBJ1-1, with no clear D. Germline lookup yields CDR1 SNHLY and CDR2 FYNNEI. This CDR3 is 13 amino acids long. V dropped 0 bases and J dropped 2 bases, with 4 bases sitting between them.

V and J are TRBV18 and TRBJ1-1, with a tentative D call TRBD1 (5 bases). CDR1 is KGHSH and CDR2 is LQKENI in the germline V gene. CDR3 size: 15 residues. Between the trimmed V and J ends, which lost 1 base and 5 bases, there was a span of 14 bases. The DNA of the CDR3 is TGTGCCAGCTCACCACGCGGGACTATTCAAACTGAAGCTTTCTTT. It translates to CASSPRGTIQTEAFF.

The gene calls are TRBV25-1 and TRBJ1-1, with D perhaps TRBD1 (6 bases). The CDR3 runs 14 residues. Per the germline V gene, CDR1 is MGHDK and CDR2 is SYGVNS. With 6 bases removed from V and 3 bases from J, the gap between germline ends came to 14 bases. Here the CDR3 reads CASSPAGAHTEAFF. The CDR3 DNA follows: TGTGCCAGCAGCCCCGCAGGGGCGCACACTGAAGCTTTCTTT.

The rearrangement uses TRBV28 and TRBJ2-1; D unresolved. Germline V lookup: CDR1 MDHEN, CDR2 SYDVKM. Between the trimmed V and J ends, which lost 4 bases and 3 bases, there was a span of 16 bases. CDR3 length: 16 residues. For the CDR3, the DNA is TGTGCCAGCAGTTCCCCGAGAGGAGCAATCTACAATGAGCAGTTCTTC. It codes for CASSSPRGAIYNEQFF.